A selection of T cell receptor beta chains follows, all from one sample in a study of breast tumors, draining lymph nodes, adjacent tissues. TCRdb used MiXCR to reprocess the multiplex PCR reads, holding one entry per CDR3 protein. Counted here are about 230,000 distinct CDR3 sequences, approximately 31% occurring once; the ten biggest clones make up more than 1.3%. Input material: axillary lymph node tissue. The receptors originated from a female donor with breast cancer. Some clones in this sample may be carry-over from other donors' samples. The CDR3 runs from the conserved cysteine through the conserved F or W. D genes are given only for firm matches. Expanded clones are given a class, and other clones once, few, many or no size at all.

NA	TRBV7-8	TRBD2	TRBJ2-5	CASSSLRGETQYF	TGTGCCAGCAGCTCTCTGCGGGGGGAGACCCAGTACTTC
many	TRBV6-1	NA	TRBJ1-2	CATGKVNYGYTF	TGTGCCACCGGAAAGGTCAACTATGGCTACACCTTC
many	TRBV9	TRBD1	TRBJ2-7	CASSAESGGTYEQYF	TGTGCCAGCAGCGCCGAGTCAGGGGGCACCTACGAGCAGTACTTC
many	TRBV19	TRBD2	TRBJ2-2	CASSQIAGVFSSTGELFF	TGTGCCAGTAGCCAAATAGCGGGAGTTTTTTCGAGTACCGGGGAGCTGTTTTTT
many	TRBV5-1	TRBD2	TRBJ2-5	CASSLRAGSMETQYF	TGCGCCAGCAGCTTGCGAGCGGGATCAATGGAGACCCAGTACTTC
many	TRBV5-5	TRBD2	TRBJ2-5	CASSSLGGEETQYF	TGTGCCAGCAGCTCGCTTGGGGGGGAAGAGACCCAGTACTTC
many	TRBV6-1	TRBD1	TRBJ1-3	CASSVTGSAGNTIYF	TGTGCCAGCAGCGTGACAGGGTCCGCTGGAAACACCATATATTTT
NA	TRBV25-1	TRBD1	TRBJ2-5	CASSAPGQASARETQYF	TGTGCCAGCAGTGCACCGGGACAGGCCTCGGCTCGGGAGACCCAGTACTTC
many	TRBV11-2	NA	TRBJ2-5	CASSSQGYQETQYF	TGTGCCAGCAGCTCACAAGGGTACCAAGAGACCCAGTACTTC
many	TRBV20-1	TRBD1	TRBJ1-2	CSARDRGQGVYGYTF	TGCAGTGCTAGAGATAGGGGCCAGGGGGTCTATGGCTACACCTTC
many	TRBV5-5	NA	TRBJ2-3	CASSLEEGADTQYF	TGTGCCAGCAGCTTGGAAGAGGGGGCAGATACGCAGTATTTT
many	TRBV11-3	NA	TRBJ1-2	CASSLGRAAYGYTF	TGTGCCAGCAGCTTAGGGCGGGCAGCGTATGGCTACACCTTC
NA	TRBV20-1	TRBD1	TRBJ2-7	CSANPEDRVTDYEQYF	TGCAGTGCTAACCCCGAGGACAGGGTTACGGACTACGAGCAGTACTTC
few	TRBV2	NA	TRBJ1-3	CASSVQPGNTIYF	TGTGCCAGCAGTGTCCAGCCTGGAAACACCATATATTTT
many	TRBV6-5	NA	TRBJ1-3	CASRRGTPGNTIYF	TGTGCCAGCAGGAGGGGGACTCCAGGAAACACCATATATTTT
NA	TRBV7-3	TRBD2	TRBJ2-2	CASSLTTSDSTANTGELFF	TGTGCCAGCAGCTTAACGACTAGCGATTCCACCGCGAACACCGGGGAGCTGTTTTTT
many	TRBV19	NA	TRBJ2-3	CASKDSGRTDTQYF	TGTGCCAGTAAAGACTCAGGGAGGACAGATACGCAGTATTTT
NA	TRBV18	TRBD1	TRBJ2-7	CASSSGTGGYEQYF	TGTGCCAGCTCGTCCGGGACAGGGGGCTACGAGCAGTACTTC
many	TRBV19	NA	TRBJ1-5	CASSGEVRTNQPQHF	TGTGCCAGTAGCGGCGAGGTACGAACCAATCAGCCCCAGCATTTT
many	TRBV24-1	NA	TRBJ2-3	CATEPGPYTDTQYF	TGTGCCACTGAACCGGGTCCCTACACAGATACGCAGTATTTT
many	TRBV5-5	TRBD2	TRBJ2-7	CASSLAFGGLALF	TGTGCCAGCAGCTTGGCTTTTGGGGGACTAGCCTTGTTC
NA	TRBV19	NA	TRBJ1-1	CASSIAGASTEAFF	TGTGCCAGTAGTATAGCGGGGGCGAGCACTGAAGCTTTCTTT
NA	TRBV11-3	TRBD2	TRBJ2-3	CASSGRNTDTQYF	TGTGCCAGTAGCGGGAGAAACACAGATACGCAGTATTTT
many	TRBV7-2	NA	TRBJ2-7	CASSLTREQYF	TGTGCCAGCAGCTTGACGCGCGAGCAGTACTTC
many	TRBV6-2/TRBV6-3	NA	TRBJ1-5	CASSPGGRVWQPQHF	TGTGCCAGCAGTCCGGGGGGTCGGGTGTGGCAGCCCCAGCATTTT
NA	TRBV29-1	NA	TRBJ1-2	CSLGKGYGYTF	TGCAGCTTGGGCAAAGGCTATGGCTACACCTTC
NA	TRBV2	TRBD2	TRBJ2-5	CASRDYRGETQYF	TGTGCCAGCCGGGACTACCGCGGGGAGACCCAGTACTTC
many	TRBV7-9	NA	TRBJ2-7	CASSLAFRGSYEQYF	TGTGCCAGCAGCTTAGCTTTCCGGGGTTCCTACGAGCAGTACTTC
many	TRBV5-1	NA	TRBJ2-5	CASSLRVEETQYF	TGCGCCAGCAGCCTCAGGGTTGAAGAGACCCAGTACTTC
many	TRBV11-2	TRBD2	TRBJ2-5	CASSLALAGLQETQYF	TGTGCCAGCAGCTTAGCGCTAGCGGGGCTACAAGAGACCCAGTACTTC
NA	TRBV19	NA	TRBJ2-4	CASRHAPGPGHIQYF	TGTGCCAGTAGGCATGCTCCGGGACCGGGCCACATTCAGTACTTC
NA	TRBV19	NA	TRBJ2-5	CASSIRRETQYF	TGTGCCAGTAGTATAAGGCGGGAGACCCAGTACTTC
many	TRBV24-1	NA	TRBJ2-2	CATSRGFTAGELFF	TGTGCCACATCCAGGGGATTTACGGCCGGGGAGCTGTTTTTT
once	TRBV11-2	NA	TRBJ1-2	CASSFGQNHGYTF	TGTGCCAGCAGTTTCGGTCAGAACCATGGCTACACCTTC
NA	TRBV19	TRBD1	TRBJ1-1	CASGRTGVTEAFF	TGTGCCAGCGGACGTACAGGGGTAACTGAAGCTTTCTTT
once	TRBV27	NA	TRBJ1-1	CASRMWNTEAFF	TGTGCCAGCAGGATGTGGAACACTGAAGCTTTCTTT
many	TRBV2	NA	TRBJ2-7	CASSEARGEQYF	TGTGCCAGCAGTGAGGCGCGAGGGGAGCAGTACTTC